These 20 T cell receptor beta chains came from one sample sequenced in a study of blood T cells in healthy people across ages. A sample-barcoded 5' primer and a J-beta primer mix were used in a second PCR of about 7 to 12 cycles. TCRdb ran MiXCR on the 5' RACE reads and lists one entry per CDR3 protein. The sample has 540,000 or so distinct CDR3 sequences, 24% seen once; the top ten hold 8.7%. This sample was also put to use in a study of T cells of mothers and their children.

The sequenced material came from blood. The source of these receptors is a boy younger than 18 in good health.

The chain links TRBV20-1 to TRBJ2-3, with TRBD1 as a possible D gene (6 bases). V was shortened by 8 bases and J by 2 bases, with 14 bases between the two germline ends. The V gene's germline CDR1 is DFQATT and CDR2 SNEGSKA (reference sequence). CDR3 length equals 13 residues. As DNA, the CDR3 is TGCAGTATTTGGACAGCCTCCACAGATACGCAGTATTTT. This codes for CSIWTASTDTQYF.

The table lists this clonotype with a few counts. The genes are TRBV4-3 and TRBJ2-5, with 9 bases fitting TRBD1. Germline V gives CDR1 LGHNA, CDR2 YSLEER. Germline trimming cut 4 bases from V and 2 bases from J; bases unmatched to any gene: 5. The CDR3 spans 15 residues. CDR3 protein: CASSPGTGLQETQYF. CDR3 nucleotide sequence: TGCGCCAGCAGCCCCGGGACAGGGTTACAAGAGACCCAGTACTTC.

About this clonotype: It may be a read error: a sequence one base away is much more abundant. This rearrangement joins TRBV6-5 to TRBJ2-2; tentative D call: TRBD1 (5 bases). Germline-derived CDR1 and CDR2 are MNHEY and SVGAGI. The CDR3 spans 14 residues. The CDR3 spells CASSYRQNAGELFF. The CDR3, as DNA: TGTGCCAGCAGTTACCGACAGAACGCCGGGGAGCTGTTTTTT.

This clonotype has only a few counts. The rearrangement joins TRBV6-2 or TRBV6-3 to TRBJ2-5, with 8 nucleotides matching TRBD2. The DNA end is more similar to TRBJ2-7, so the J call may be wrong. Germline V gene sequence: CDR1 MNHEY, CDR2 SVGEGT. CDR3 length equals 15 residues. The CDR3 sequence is CASSLYTSGLYEQYF. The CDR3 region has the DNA TGTGCCAGCAGTTTGTATACTAGCGGATTGTACGAGCAGTACTTC.

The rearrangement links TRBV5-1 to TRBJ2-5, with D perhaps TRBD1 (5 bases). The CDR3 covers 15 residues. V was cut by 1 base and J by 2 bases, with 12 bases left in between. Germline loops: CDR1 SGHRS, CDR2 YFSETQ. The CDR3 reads CASSLFTGQQETQYF. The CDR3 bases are TGCGCCAGCAGCTTGTTCACAGGCCAGCAAGAGACCCAGTACTTC.

The CDR3 protein is CSARDNRWNSPLHF. CDR3 sequence (DNA): TGCAGTGCTAGAGATAACAGGTGGAATTCACCCCTCCACTTT. The V call is TRBV20-1, the J call TRBJ1-6; D might be TRBD1 (5 bases). Germline CDR1 is DFQATT and CDR2 is SNEGSKA (reference sequence). CDR3 size: 14 residues. Trimming cost V 0 bases and J 7 bases, with 10 bases left between them.

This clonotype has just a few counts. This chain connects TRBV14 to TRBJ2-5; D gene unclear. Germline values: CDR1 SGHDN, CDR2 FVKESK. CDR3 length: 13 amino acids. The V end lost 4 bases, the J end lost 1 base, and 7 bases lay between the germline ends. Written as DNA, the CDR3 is TGTGCCAGCAGCCGAGCAATCCAAGAGACCCAGTACTTC. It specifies CASSRAIQETQYF.

CDR3 DNA sequence: TGTGCCAGCAGCTGGATGACAGGCCAAGAGACCCAGTACTTC. This sequence encodes CASSWMTGQETQYF. The chain links TRBV5-6 to TRBJ2-5, with D tentatively TRBD1 (6 bases). The CDR3 runs 14 residues. Trimming took off 3 bases at V and 1 base at J, with 10 bases between the two ends. Germline V gene lookup returns CDR1 SGHDT and CDR2 YYEEEE.

For the CDR3, the DNA is TGTGCCAGCAGTGGGACGCTCAGGGCGAACACCGGGGAGCTGTTTTTT. This codes for CASSGTLRANTGELFF. V gene TRBV12-3 or TRBV12-4 combines with J gene TRBJ2-2; D may be TRBD1 or TRBD2 (5 bases each). There are 16 residues in the CDR3. Trimming removed 5 bases from V and 0 bases from J, with 13 bases in between.

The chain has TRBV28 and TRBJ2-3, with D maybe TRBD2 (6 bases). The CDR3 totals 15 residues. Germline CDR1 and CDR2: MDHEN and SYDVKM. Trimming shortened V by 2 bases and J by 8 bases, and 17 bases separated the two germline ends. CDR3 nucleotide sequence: TGTGCCAGCAGTTTAACGGGAGAGGGGACTGGTACGCAGTATTTT. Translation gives CASSLTGEGTGTQYF.

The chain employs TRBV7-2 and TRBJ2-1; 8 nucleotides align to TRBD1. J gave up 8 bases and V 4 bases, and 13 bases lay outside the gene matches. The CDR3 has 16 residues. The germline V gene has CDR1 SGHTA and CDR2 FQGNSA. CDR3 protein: CASSSAPTTGVDEQFF. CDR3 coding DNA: TGTGCCAGCAGCTCCGCCCCAACGACAGGGGTAGATGAGCAGTTCTTC.

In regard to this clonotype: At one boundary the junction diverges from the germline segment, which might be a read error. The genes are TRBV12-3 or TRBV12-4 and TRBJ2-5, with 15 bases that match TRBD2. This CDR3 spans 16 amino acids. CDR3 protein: CASSLAPGLAGGGEFF. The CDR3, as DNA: TGTGCCAGCAGTTTAGCCCCGGGACTAGCGGGAGGAGGTGAGTTCTTC.

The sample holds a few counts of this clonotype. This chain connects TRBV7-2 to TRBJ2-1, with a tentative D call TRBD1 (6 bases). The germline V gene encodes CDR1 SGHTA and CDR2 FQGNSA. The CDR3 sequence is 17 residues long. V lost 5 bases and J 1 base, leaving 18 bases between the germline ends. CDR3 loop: CASSNRQAETSYNEQFF. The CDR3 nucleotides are TGTGCCAGCAGCAACCGACAGGCCGAAACGTCCTACAATGAGCAGTTCTTC.

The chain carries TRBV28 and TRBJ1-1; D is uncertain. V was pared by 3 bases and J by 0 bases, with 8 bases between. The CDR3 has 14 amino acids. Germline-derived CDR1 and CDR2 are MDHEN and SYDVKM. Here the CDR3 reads CASSFWEMNTEAFF. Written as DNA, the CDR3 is TGTGCCAGCAGTTTTTGGGAAATGAACACTGAAGCTTTCTTT.

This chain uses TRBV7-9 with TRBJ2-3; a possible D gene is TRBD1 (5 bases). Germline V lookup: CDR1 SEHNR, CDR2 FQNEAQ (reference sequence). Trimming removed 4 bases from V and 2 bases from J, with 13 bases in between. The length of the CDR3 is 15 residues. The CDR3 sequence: CASSYTGYLTDTQYF. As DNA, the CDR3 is TGTGCCAGCAGCTACACAGGCTACCTCACAGATACGCAGTATTTT.

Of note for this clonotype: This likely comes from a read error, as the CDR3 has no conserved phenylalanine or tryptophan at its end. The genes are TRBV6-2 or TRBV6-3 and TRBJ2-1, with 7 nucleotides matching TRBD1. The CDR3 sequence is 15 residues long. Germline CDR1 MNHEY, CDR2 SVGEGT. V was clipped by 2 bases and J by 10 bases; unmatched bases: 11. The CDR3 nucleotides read TGTGCCAGCAGTTACGAAGGGGGCCCCCCCTCGGAGCAGTTCCTC. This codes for CASSYEGGPPSEQFL.

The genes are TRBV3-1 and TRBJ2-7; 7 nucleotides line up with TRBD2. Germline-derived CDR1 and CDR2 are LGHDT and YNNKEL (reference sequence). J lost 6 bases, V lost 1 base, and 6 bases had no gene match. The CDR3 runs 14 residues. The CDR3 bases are TGTGCCAGCAGCCAAGGGACTAGTAGTCGCGAGCAGTACTTC. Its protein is CASSQGTSSREQYF.

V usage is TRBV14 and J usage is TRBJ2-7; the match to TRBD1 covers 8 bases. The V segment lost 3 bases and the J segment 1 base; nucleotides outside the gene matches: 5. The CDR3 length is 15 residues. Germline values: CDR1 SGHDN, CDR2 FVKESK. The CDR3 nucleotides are TGTGCCAGCAGCCAGACAGGGGCCCTGTCCTACGAGCAGTACTTC. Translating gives CASSQTGALSYEQYF.

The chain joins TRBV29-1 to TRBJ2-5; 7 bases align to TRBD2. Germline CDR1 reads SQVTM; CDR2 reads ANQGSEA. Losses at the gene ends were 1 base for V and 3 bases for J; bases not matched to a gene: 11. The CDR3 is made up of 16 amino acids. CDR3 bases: TGCAGCGTTGAAGGTGGGTCTAGCGGATACAAAGAGACCCAGTACTTC. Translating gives CSVEGGSSGYKETQYF.

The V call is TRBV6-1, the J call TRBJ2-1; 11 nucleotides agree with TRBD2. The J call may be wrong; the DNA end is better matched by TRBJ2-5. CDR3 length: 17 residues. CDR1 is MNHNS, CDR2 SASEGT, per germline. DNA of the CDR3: TGTGCCAGCAGAGCCTCAATACTAGCGGGAGCCGGAGAGACCCAGTACTTC. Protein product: CASRASILAGAGETQYF.